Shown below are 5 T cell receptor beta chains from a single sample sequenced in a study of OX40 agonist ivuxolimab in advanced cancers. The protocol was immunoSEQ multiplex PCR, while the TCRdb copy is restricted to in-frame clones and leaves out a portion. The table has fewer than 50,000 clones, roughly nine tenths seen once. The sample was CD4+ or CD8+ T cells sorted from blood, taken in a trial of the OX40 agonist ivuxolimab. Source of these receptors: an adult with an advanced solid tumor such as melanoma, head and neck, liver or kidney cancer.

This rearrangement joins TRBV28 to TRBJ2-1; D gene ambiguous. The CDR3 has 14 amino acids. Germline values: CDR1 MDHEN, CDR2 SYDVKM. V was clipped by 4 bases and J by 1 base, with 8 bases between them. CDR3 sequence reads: CASSYESSYNEQFF. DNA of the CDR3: TGTGCCAGCAGTTATGAGAGTTCCTACAATGAGCAGTTCTTC.

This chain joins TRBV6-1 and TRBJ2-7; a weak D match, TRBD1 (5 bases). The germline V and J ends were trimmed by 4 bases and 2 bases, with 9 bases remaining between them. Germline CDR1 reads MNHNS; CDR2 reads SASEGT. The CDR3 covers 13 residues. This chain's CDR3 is CASSGQPAYEQYF. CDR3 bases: TGTGCCAGCAGTGGACAGCCTGCCTACGAGCAGTACTTC.

CDR3 DNA: TGTGCCTGGAGTGTGAGGGGCGGGAGAGCCGAGCAGTTCTTC. Translating it yields CAWSVRGGRAEQFF. This chain connects TRBV30 to TRBJ2-1, with 7 bases identical to TRBD2. V lost 0 bases to trimming and J lost 10 bases; unmatched junction nucleotides: 9. Germline assignment: CDR1 GTSNPN and CDR2 SVGIG (reference sequence). This CDR3 is 14 amino acids long.

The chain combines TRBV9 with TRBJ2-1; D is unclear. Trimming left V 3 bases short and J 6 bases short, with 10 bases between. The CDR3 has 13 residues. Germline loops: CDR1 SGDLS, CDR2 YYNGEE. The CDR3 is CASSGSIVNEQFF. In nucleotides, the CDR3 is TGTGCCAGCAGCGGTTCTATCGTCAATGAGCAGTTCTTC.

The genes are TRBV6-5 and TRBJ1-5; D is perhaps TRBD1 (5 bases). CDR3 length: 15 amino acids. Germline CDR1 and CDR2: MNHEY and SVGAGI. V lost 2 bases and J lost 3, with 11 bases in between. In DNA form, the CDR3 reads TGTGCCAGCAGTTACGGGCAGGGAGTCAATCAGCCCCAGCATTTT. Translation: CASSYGQGVNQPQHF.